These 18 T cell receptor beta chains were all obtained from the same sample, sequenced in a study of cytomegalovirus exposure and HLA in healthy donors. Vbeta (60) and Jbeta (13) primers were used in the PCR. TCRdb keeps only in-frame clones here, not all; method: immunoSEQ multiplex PCR. The sample holds 140,000 or so clones, about 84% seen once. The sequenced sample was PBMCs. The receptors were sampled from a male donor in good health and CMV-seronegative.

This chain uses TRBV28 with TRBJ2-7; D gene ambiguous. There are 16 residues in the CDR3. Between the trimmed V and J ends, which lost 2 bases and 1 base, there was a span of 15 bases. Germline loops: CDR1 MDHEN, CDR2 SYDVKM. For the CDR3, the DNA is TGTGCCAGCAGTTTAACCTTCACCACACCGTCCTACGAGCAGTACTTC. It encodes CASSLTFTTPSYEQYF.

The rearrangement joins TRBV29-1 to TRBJ1-1; the D gene is possibly TRBD1 (6 bases). From germline, CDR1 is SQVTM and CDR2 ANQGSEA. The V end lost 5 bases, the J end lost 1 base, and 20 bases lay between the germline ends. The CDR3 spans 16 residues. This CDR3 is CSVLLRGPRGNTEAFF. DNA for the CDR3: TGCAGCGTTCTCCTCAGGGGACCGAGAGGGAACACTGAAGCTTTCTTT.

The CDR3 region is CASRLVFRTITTDTQYF. DNA of the CDR3: TGTGCAAGTCGCTTAGTTTTTCGGACTATCACTACAGATACGCAGTATTTT. This chain links TRBV12-2 with TRBJ2-3; no check of the table's D call, TRBD2, against the DNA was made. TRBV12-2 is flagged as a pseudogene. This CDR3 is 17 amino acids long.

CDR3 loop: CASSPREQQFSYEQYF. The CDR3 nucleotides read TGCGCCAGCAGCCCCCGGGAACAGCAGTTCTCCTACGAGCAGTACTTC. J is TRBJ2-7 and V is TRBV4-1, with D tentatively TRBD2 (5 bases). This CDR3 contains 16 residues. V was cut by 4 bases and J by 0 bases, with 16 bases left in between. CDR1 and CDR2 from the germline V gene are MGHRA and YSYEKL.

Written as DNA, the CDR3 is TGTGCCAGCAGCTTAGTGGGGGGGGGACTAGCAATACTCAACGAGCAGTACTTC. Its translation is CASSLVGGGLAILNEQYF. This rearrangement joins TRBV11-2 to TRBJ2-7; 9 nucleotides line up with TRBD2. From germline, CDR1 is SGHAT and CDR2 FQNNGV. Germline trimming cut 1 base from V and 5 bases from J; bases unmatched to any gene: 15. The CDR3 has 18 amino acids.

The gene calls are TRBV27 and TRBJ2-7; 9 bases match TRBD1. Germline V gene data show CDR1 as MNHEY and CDR2 as SMNVEV (reference sequence). This CDR3 has 14 residues. The junction had 8 bases not matched to a gene; V was cut back by 5 bases and J by 6 bases. DNA of the CDR3: TGTGCCAGCAGTACTTGGACAGGGGACAGCGAGCAGTACTTC. It specifies CASSTWTGDSEQYF.

The rearrangement links TRBV27 to TRBJ2-7, with TRBD1 identical over 7 bases. The V segment lost 6 bases and the J segment 4 bases; nucleotides outside the gene matches: 9. Germline assignment: CDR1 MNHEY and CDR2 SMNVEV (reference sequence). The CDR3 extends over 14 amino acids. The CDR3 DNA reads TGTGCCAGCAGAAAATCAGGGACAGTGTACGAGCAGTACTTC. Its translation: CASRKSGTVYEQYF.

J is TRBJ1-1 and V is TRBV6-5, with D tentatively TRBD1 (5 bases). V lost 5 bases and J lost 5, with 15 bases in between. The germline CDR1 and CDR2 sequences are MNHEY and SVGAGI. The CDR3 runs 14 residues. CDR3 protein: CASSGAGQNTEAFF. The CDR3 coding sequence is TGTGCCAGCAGTGGGGCAGGGCAGAATACTGAAGCTTTCTTT.

Regarding this clone: An end of the junction does not agree with germline; a read error may underlie this. V and J are TRBV7-7 and TRBJ2-1; 14 bases are a match to TRBD2. Germline V gene sequence: CDR1 SSHAT, CDR2 FNYEAQ (reference sequence). The CDR3 is 15 residues long. CDR3 nucleotide sequence: TGTGCTAGCAGCCCGGGACTAGCGGGGGCTACTGAGCAGTTCTTC. Its protein is CASSPGLAGATEQFF.

This clone was observed a handful of times. The chain joins TRBV25-1 to TRBJ2-1, with 9 bases aligning to TRBD1. CDR3 length: 17 amino acids. Germline CDR1 reads MGHDK; CDR2 reads SYGVNS. V shed 2 bases and J 7 bases; nucleotides not matched to a gene: 12. The CDR3 bases are TGTGCCAGCAGTGAAAGTAAAGGACAGGGGACAGTGAATGAGCAGTTCTTC. Translating it yields CASSESKGQGTVNEQFF.

The chain combines TRBV5-6 with TRBJ1-1, with TRBD1 as a possible D gene (6 bases). The V and J ends lost 4 bases and 5 bases respectively, with 18 bases between them. CDR3 size: 15 residues. Germline V gives CDR1 SGHDT, CDR2 YYEEEE. In DNA form, the CDR3 reads TGTGCCAGCAGCGGGGGTGGCAGGGGTTTTACTGAAGCTTTCTTT. It codes for CASSGGGRGFTEAFF.

The chain uses TRBV27 and TRBJ1-4, with TRBD1 matching over 8 bases. Germline lookup yields CDR1 MNHEY and CDR2 SMNVEV (reference sequence). The CDR3 length is 15 residues. The J segment lost 13 bases and the V segment lost 0 bases, leaving 10 bases of the junction unmatched. The CDR3, as DNA: TGTGCCAGCAGTTTATCGAGCACTACAGGGACAGGACTGTTTTTT. Encoded protein: CASSLSSTTGTGLFF.

V is TRBV5-4 and J is TRBJ2-1; no reliable D call. This CDR3 contains 17 residues. Looked up from germline, CDR1 is SGHNT and CDR2 is YYREEE (reference sequence). V was cut by 0 bases and J by 0 bases, with 13 bases left in between. The CDR3 DNA reads TGTGCCAGCAGCTTGGCCTCGAAACAGAGCTCCTACAATGAGCAGTTCTTC. As protein: CASSLASKQSSYNEQFF.

The chain has TRBV29-1 and TRBJ2-7, with TRBD1 identical over 9 bases. V trimming: 4 bases; J trimming: 7 bases; junction bases outside the gene matches: 8. The germline CDR1 and CDR2 sequences are SQVTM and ANQGSEA. The CDR3 covers 13 residues. The CDR3 is CSVVLQGAGEQYF. The CDR3, as DNA: TGCAGCGTTGTCTTACAGGGGGCGGGTGAGCAGTACTTC.

The gene calls are TRBV10-3 and TRBJ1-3; 9 bases line up with TRBD1. CDR3 length: 20 amino acids. V shed 0 bases, J shed 0 bases, and the junction held 12 bases outside the gene matches. The V gene's germline CDR1 is ENHRY and CDR2 SYGVKD. CDR3: CAISESLGQGFRSSGNTIYF. The CDR3 region has the DNA TGTGCCATCAGTGAGTCGTTGGGACAGGGTTTCCGTAGCTCTGGAAACACCATATATTTT.

This sequence joins TRBV4-3 and TRBJ1-5, with a possible D match to TRBD1 (5 bases). The V end was cut by 0 bases, the J end by 6 bases, with 12 bases between. The CDR3 loop spans 15 amino acids. Germline V gene data show CDR1 as LGHNA and CDR2 as YSLEER. The CDR3 reads CASSQDRGEAQPQHF. Here the CDR3 DNA reads TGCGCCAGCAGCCAAGATCGGGGGGAGGCTCAGCCCCAGCATTTT.

V and J are TRBV7-9 and TRBJ1-6, with 8 nucleotides matching TRBD1. J was trimmed by 9 bases and V by 5 bases; bases with no gene match: 9. Per the germline V gene, CDR1 is SEHNR and CDR2 is FQNEAQ (reference sequence). The CDR3 extends over 15 amino acids. CDR3 protein: CASSPGTGGGSPLHF. The CDR3 DNA sequence: TGTGCCAGCAGCCCCGGGACAGGAGGGGGTTCACCCCTCCACTTT.

The chain couples TRBV4-1 to TRBJ2-7, with 7 bases that match TRBD2. CDR3 length: 14 amino acids. The germline CDR1 and CDR2 sequences are MGHRA and YSYEKL. The ends lost 6 bases at V and 5 bases at J; junction bases unmatched: 10. The CDR3 loop is CASSRRGGIHEQYF. The CDR3 DNA sequence: TGCGCCAGCAGTCGCCGCGGGGGTATCCACGAGCAGTACTTC.